One sample yielded the 28 T cell receptor beta chains listed below, sequenced in a study of breast tumors, draining lymph nodes, adjacent tissues. TCRdb processed the multiplex PCR reads anew with MiXCR; each CDR3 protein has one entry. The sample includes 9,500 to 12,000 distinct CDR3 sequences, 53% of them seen just once. The specimen was breast tumor tissue. These receptors originate from a female donor with breast cancer. Some clones in this sample may be carry-over from other donors' samples.

The V gene is TRBV7-6, the J gene TRBJ2-7; TRBD1 matches 12 bases. Germline CDR1 is SGHVS and CDR2 is FNYEAQ. J was trimmed by 8 bases and V by 2 bases; bases with no gene match: 13. This CDR3 comprises 17 residues. The CDR3 protein is CASSLMGQGAGSYQQYF. In DNA form, the CDR3 reads TGTGCCAGCAGCTTAATGGGACAGGGGGCCGGAAGTTACCAGCAGTACTTC.

This chain uses TRBV20-1 with TRBJ2-3; either TRBD1 or TRBD2 may fit D (6 bases each). The germline V gene has CDR1 DFQATT and CDR2 SNEGSKA (reference sequence). The CDR3 length is 14 residues. V shed 5 bases and J shed 0 bases, with 12 bases lying between them. CDR3 protein: CSAVGGKSTDTQYF. The DNA for the CDR3 is TGCAGTGCTGTGGGGGGCAAAAGCACAGATACGCAGTATTTT.

There are a few counts of this clonotype. The chain recombines TRBV20-1 with TRBJ1-4, with D possibly TRBD1 on 5 matching bases. Germline values: CDR1 DFQATT, CDR2 SNEGSKA (reference sequence). This CDR3 region has 13 residues. V gave up 5 bases and J gave up 7 bases, with 14 bases separating them. The CDR3 loop is CSAPGTGSEKLFF. Here the CDR3 DNA reads TGCAGTGCTCCCGGGACTGGTAGTGAAAAACTGTTTTTT.

There are many counts of this clonotype. This CDR3 is CASTPTGERGAFF. In nucleotides, the CDR3 is TGTGCCTCGACCCCGACGGGGGAGAGAGGGGCTTTCTTT. The chain employs TRBV10-3 and TRBJ1-1; a weak D match, TRBD1 (5 bases). V lost 11 bases to trimming and J lost 11 bases, with 24 bases between them. This CDR3 contains 13 residues. Germline lookup yields CDR1 ENHRY and CDR2 SYGVKD.

This clonotype was seen just once. The chain combines TRBV7-3 with TRBJ2-3; the match to TRBD1 covers 10 bases. CDR3 length equals 14 residues. Germline-derived CDR1 and CDR2 are SGHTA and FQGTGA. V gave up 5 bases and J gave up 3 bases; unmatched junction bases: 2. CDR3 DNA sequence: TGTGCCAGCAGCCGGGACAGGGGAACAGATACGCAGTATTTT. Translation gives CASSRDRGTDTQYF.

The chain links TRBV2 to TRBJ2-5; possible D gene TRBD1, 6 bases. Germline CDR1 SNHLY, CDR2 FYNNEI. The CDR3 extends over 12 amino acids. V shed 6 bases and J shed 2 bases, with 7 bases lying between them. The CDR3 DNA reads TGTGCCAGCAGCGGACAGCAAGAGACCCAGTACTTC. This encodes CASSGQQETQYF.

This clonotype came up a few times. For the CDR3, the DNA is TGCGCCAGCAGCTTGGAGGCCAGGGCTAACACCGGGGAGCTGTTTTTT. It encodes CASSLEARANTGELFF. The chain combines TRBV5-1 with TRBJ2-2; a possible D gene is TRBD1 (5 bases). The CDR3 is 16 residues long. Germline assignment: CDR1 SGHRS and CDR2 YFSETQ. Trimming removed 0 bases from V and 2 bases from J, with 11 bases in between.

This clonotype counts as medium-sized. CDR3 DNA sequence: TGCAGTGCTTCGGGGGGGCCGGGCTACACCTTC. Translating it yields CSASGGPGYTF. The chain is built from TRBV20-1 and TRBJ1-2; perhaps TRBD1 as D (6 bases). Germline loops: CDR1 DFQATT, CDR2 SNEGSKA (reference sequence). This CDR3 is built from 11 residues. V lost 5 bases, J lost 8 bases, and 12 bases lay in between.

The rearrangement links TRBV9 to TRBJ2-3; 9 nucleotides match TRBD1. V was clipped by 3 bases and J by 7 bases; unmatched bases: 9. The V gene's germline CDR1 is SGDLS and CDR2 YYNGEE. The CDR3 runs 15 residues. This CDR3 is CASSALTGGRNTQYF. The CDR3 nucleotides read TGTGCCAGCAGCGCGCTGACAGGGGGTCGAAATACGCAGTATTTT.

A few counts support this clonotype. This chain links TRBV11-2 with TRBJ2-2, with TRBD2 identical over 8 bases. With 3 bases clipped from V and 3 bases from J, the junction kept 15 bases outside the gene matches. The CDR3 runs 19 residues. CDR1 and CDR2 from the germline V gene are SGHAT and FQNNGV. The CDR3 nucleotides read TGTGCCAGCAGCTTGAAGACTAGCGTGAGCCTCTCGTACACCGGGGAGCTGTTTTTT. It codes for CASSLKTSVSLSYTGELFF.

This clonotype was recorded many times. This chain joins TRBV7-8 and TRBJ2-6; possible D gene TRBD1, 6 bases. V lost 2 bases to trimming and J lost 0 bases, with 14 bases between them. The germline CDR1 and CDR2 sequences are SGHVS and FQNEAQ. The length of the CDR3 is 18 residues. CDR3 region: CASSLTGLDFSGANVLTF. Written as DNA, the CDR3 is TGTGCCAGCAGCTTAACAGGGTTGGATTTCTCTGGGGCCAACGTCCTGACTTTC.

This rearrangement joins TRBV24-1 to TRBJ2-2; D gene ambiguous. Trimming shortened V by 12 bases and J by 1 base, and 20 bases separated the two germline ends. Germline V gene sequence: CDR1 KGHDR, CDR2 SFDVKD. CDR3 length equals 16 residues. CDR3 DNA sequence: TGTGCCCCACACGGTGATGGGGTCGGGAACACCGGGGAGCTGTTTTTT. This sequence encodes CAPHGDGVGNTGELFF.

This chain links TRBV11-2 with TRBJ2-7, with TRBD2 identical over 7 bases. This CDR3 contains 13 residues. Trimming removed 0 bases from V and 7 bases from J; junction bases left unmatched: 3. Germline V gives CDR1 SGHAT, CDR2 FQNNGV. CDR3 DNA: TGTGCCAGCAGCTTAGACTGGGAGGGGGAGCAGTACGTC. This encodes CASSLDWEGEQYV.

CDR3 sequence (DNA): TGTGCCAGCAGTGAAGCGCGCTCGTATCAGCCCCAGCATTTT. Translated: CASSEARSYQPQHF. The chain recombines TRBV2 with TRBJ1-5, with D unresolved. V lost 0 bases to trimming and J lost 5 bases, with 8 bases between them. CDR3 length: 14 residues. Per germline, CDR1 SNHLY and CDR2 FYNNEI.

This clonotype turned up a few times. The chain employs TRBV5-6 and TRBJ1-3, with 10 positions matching TRBD1. CDR3 length: 15 residues. J was trimmed by 7 bases and V by 4 bases; bases with no gene match: 8. CDR1 is SGHDT and CDR2 is YYEEEE in the germline V gene. CDR3 nucleotide sequence: TGTGCCAGCAGCCCGGGACAGGGGAAGAGGAACACCATATATTTT. It encodes CASSPGQGKRNTIYF.

The V and J genes are TRBV12-3 or TRBV12-4 and TRBJ1-2, with D possibly being TRBD1 (5 bases). The ends were cut back, 6 bases at V and 4 bases at J, with 9 bases in the middle. CDR3 length equals 12 residues. The CDR3 protein is CASRLGLYGYTF. The CDR3 bases are TGTGCCAGCAGGTTGGGGCTCTATGGCTACACCTTC.

V and J are TRBV18 and TRBJ2-1; 7 bases match TRBD2. V shed 6 bases, J shed 0 bases, and the junction held 2 bases outside the gene matches. CDR3 size: 14 residues. The germline V gene encodes CDR1 KGHSH and CDR2 LQKENI. Here the CDR3 reads CASSGGSSYNEQFF. CDR3 in DNA: TGTGCCAGCTCCGGGGGGAGCTCCTACAATGAGCAGTTCTTC.

V is TRBV3-1 and J is TRBJ1-4, with D perhaps TRBD1 (5 bases). CDR3 size: 14 residues. Germline V lookup: CDR1 LGHDT, CDR2 YNNKEL (reference sequence). Deletions cut 7 bases from V and 5 bases from J, with 14 bases between. This CDR3 is CASKRGVGNEKLFF. The CDR3 DNA reads as TGTGCCAGCAAAAGAGGGGTGGGCAATGAAAAACTGTTTTTT.

In this sample, this clonotype turned up many times. This chain uses TRBV6-2 or TRBV6-3 with TRBJ2-2; maybe TRBD1 (5 bases). V lost 1 base to trimming and J lost 0 bases, with 6 bases between them. Germline V gene sequence: CDR1 MNHEY, CDR2 SVGEGT. The CDR3 totals 15 residues. CDR3 amino acids: CASSYLQANTGELFF. The CDR3 DNA reads as TGTGCCAGCAGTTACTTACAGGCGAACACCGGGGAGCTGTTTTTT.

This clonotype occurred many times. This chain joins TRBV20-1 and TRBJ1-5; D unresolved. Germline V gives CDR1 DFQATT, CDR2 SNEGSKA (reference sequence). V lost 3 bases and J 2 bases, leaving 14 bases between the germline ends. The CDR3 has 15 residues. CDR3 sequence reads: CSASWAGERNQPQHF. CDR3 DNA: TGCAGTGCTAGTTGGGCAGGAGAACGCAATCAGCCCCAGCATTTT.

The chain joins TRBV9 to TRBJ2-7; 9 bases line up with TRBD1. CDR1 is SGDLS, CDR2 YYNGEE, per germline. The CDR3 sequence is 11 residues long. J gave up 6 bases and V 5 bases, and 0 bases lay outside the gene matches. The CDR3 reads CASRTGGEQYF. In DNA form, the CDR3 reads TGTGCCAGCAGGACAGGGGGCGAGCAGTACTTC. Supplemented by reference TRBV9 and TRBJ2-7, the full variable domain reads DSGVTQTPKHLITATGQRVTLRCSPRSGDLSVYWYQQSLDQGLQFLIQYYNGEERAKGNILERFSAQQFPDLHSELNLSSLELGDSALYFCASRTGGEQYFGPGTRLTVT.

With respect to this clonotype: A read error may produce the germline difference seen at one junction end. The chain employs TRBV20-1 and TRBJ2-7, with D unclear. CDR1 is DFQATT, CDR2 SNEGSKA, per germline (reference sequence). This CDR3 has 12 amino acids. The CDR3 bases are TGCAGTGCTAGAGGGCAGACCTACAAGCAGTACTTC. Its translation is CSARGQTYKQYF.

V gene TRBV27 combines with J gene TRBJ2-7; a possible D gene is TRBD1 (5 bases). The CDR3 is 13 residues long. V lost 5 bases to trimming and J lost 1 base, with 9 bases between them. The germline CDR1 and CDR2 sequences are MNHEY and SMNVEV (reference sequence). This CDR3 reads CASSRTPSYEQYF. In DNA form, the CDR3 reads TGTGCCAGCAGTAGGACACCTTCCTACGAGCAGTACTTC.

The table lists this clonotype with many counts. The gene calls are TRBV12-3 or TRBV12-4 and TRBJ2-3; 7 bases map to TRBD2. The CDR3 runs 15 residues. After removal of 2 bases from V and 7 bases from J, the junction contained 9 bases not matched to a gene. CDR3 loop: CASSLSGVVGYTQYF. CDR3 bases: TGTGCCAGCAGTTTAAGCGGGGTGGTAGGATATACGCAGTATTTT.

This chain connects TRBV10-2 to TRBJ2-7, with 12 nucleotides matching TRBD2. CDR3 length: 15 residues. CDR1 and CDR2 from the germline V gene are WSHSY and SAAADI. Trimming took 2 bases from V and 4 from J; bases not matched to a gene: 3. CDR3 region: CASSEETSGGYEQYF. DNA for the CDR3: TGCGCCAGCAGTGAGGAGACTAGCGGGGGTTACGAGCAGTACTTC.

This clonotype was observed a few times. The rearrangement joins TRBV5-1 to TRBJ2-7, with TRBD1 matching over 9 bases. The CDR3 is 14 residues long. V lost 0 bases and J lost 3; bases outside the gene matches: 1. Germline CDR1 and CDR2: SGHRS and YFSETQ. Here the CDR3 DNA reads TGCGCCAGCAGCTTGGGGGACAGGGTCTACGAGCAGTACTTC. This codes for CASSLGDRVYEQYF.

This clonotype was counted between two and nine times. The J gene is TRBJ2-7, the V gene TRBV30; D might be TRBD2 (6 bases). Germline V lookup: CDR1 GTSNPN, CDR2 SVGIG (reference sequence). The CDR3 is 13 amino acids. Trimming removed 3 bases from V and 3 bases from J, with 12 bases in between. DNA of the CDR3: TGTGCCTGGAGGAGCCCCGGGGGCTACGAGCAGTACTTC. Amino acids: CAWRSPGGYEQYF.

In this sample, this clonotype turned up many times. The CDR3 here is CASSLGIRSGEGPGAKNIQYF. The CDR3 coding sequence is TGTGCCAGCAGCTTAGGTATCAGGTCGGGTGAGGGGCCGGGAGCCAAAAACATTCAGTACTTC. V gene TRBV7-2 combines with J gene TRBJ2-4; D is tentatively TRBD1 or TRBD2 (5 bases each). This CDR3 region has 21 residues. V lost 1 base to trimming and J lost 0 bases, with 25 bases between them. Germline V gene lookup returns CDR1 SGHTA and CDR2 FQGNSA.